The T cell receptor (beta chain) described here comes from a study of cytomegalovirus exposure and HLA in healthy donors. J was trimmed by 2 bases and V by 6 bases; bases with no gene match: 6. In germline, CDR1 is KGHSH, CDR2 LQKENI. The CDR3 has 14 residues. The PCR employed 60 Vbeta primers together with 13 Jbeta primers. Profiled with immunoSEQ multiplex PCR; TCRdb holds only in-frame clones, not every one. The sample contains about 160,000 clones, around 79% of which appear only once. Sequenced input: PBMCs. The sequence came from a female donor in good health and CMV-seronegative. The J gene is TRBJ2-5, the V gene TRBV18; TRBD2 aligns across 7 bases. This CDR3 is CASSPRGGQETQYF. For the CDR3, the DNA is TGTGCCAGCTCCCCTCGCGGGGGACAAGAGACCCAGTACTTC.